These T cell receptor beta chains were read from a single sample in a study of PD-L1 blockade in urothelial cancer. Clones were read by immunoSEQ multiplex PCR, and TCRdb kept only the in-frame ones, dropping some. Among about 50,000 clones listed, around 79% were seen once. Here the sequenced sample was PBMCs, taken around atezolizumab (anti-PD-L1) treatment. These receptors were collected from a man between 65 and 79 years old with urothelial cancer. Both conserved end residues are part of each CDR3. A D gene is named only where the DNA matches it firmly. Rows give clone size only sometimes, using once, few, many, or a class for an expanded clone.

D	V	size	J	CDR3	DNA
TRBD1	TRBV6-5	-	TRBJ2-5	CASSQGTGAGETQYF	TGTGCCAGCAGCCAGGGGACAGGGGCGGGAGAGACCCAGTACTTC
-	TRBV10-3	once	TRBJ2-7	CAPRDNSYEQYF	TGTGCCCCCCGGGACAACTCCTACGAGCAGTACTTC
TRBD1	TRBV7-3	-	TRBJ2-1	CASSPRDRPSYNEQFF	TGTGCCAGCAGCCCCCGGGACAGACCCTCCTACAATGAGCAGTTCTTC
-	TRBV18	-	TRBJ1-1	CASSPRSFAGNTEAFF	TGTGCCAGCTCACCACGTTCCTTTGCCGGGAACACTGAAGCTTTCTTT
-	TRBV7-2	once	TRBJ2-1	CASSFRRGGEQFF	TGTGCCAGCAGCTTCAGAAGGGGAGGTGAGCAGTTCTTC
-	TRBV5-1	few	TRBJ1-4	CASSLGGRTGKEKLFF	TGCGCCAGCAGCTTGGGAGGGCGAACAGGGAAGGAAAAACTGTTTTTT
-	TRBV6-4	many	TRBJ2-2	CASSVQTNTGELFF	TGTGCCAGCAGTGTCCAGACGAACACCGGGGAGCTGTTTTTT
-	TRBV28	-	TRBJ2-7	CASSFAQGSYEQYF	TGTGCCAGCAGTTTTGCCCAGGGCTCCTACGAGCAGTACTTC
-	TRBV6-6	-	TRBJ1-1	CASSTQVTEAFF	TGTGCCAGCAGTACACAGGTCACTGAAGCTTTCTTT
TRBD1	TRBV12-5	-	TRBJ1-2	CASGLTTGGAFGYTF	TGTGCTAGTGGTTTGACGACAGGGGGCGCGTTTGGCTACACCTTC
TRBD1	TRBV4-2	-	TRBJ1-4	CASSQEQDRKSEKLFF	TGTGCCAGCAGCCAAGAACAGGACAGGAAAAGTGAAAAACTGTTTTTT
-	TRBV9	-	TRBJ1-4	CASSVDASASAKLFF	TGTGCCAGCAGCGTAGATGCCTCTGCGAGTGCTAAACTGTTTTTT
-	TRBV4-2	-	TRBJ2-1	CASSQDREVYNEQFF	TGTGCCAGCAGCCAAGATCGCGAAGTATACAATGAGCAGTTCTTC
-	TRBV2	-	TRBJ2-1	CASSERRDLNNEQFF	TGTGCCAGCAGTGAAAGGCGGGACTTAAACAATGAGCAGTTCTTC
TRBD2	TRBV11-1	-	TRBJ2-2	CASSLGLAVGELFF	TGTGCCAGCAGCTTAGGGCTAGCGGTCGGGGAGCTGTTTTTT
TRBD1	TRBV6-5	-	TRBJ2-7	CASSPPGTGSHEQYF	TGTGCCAGCAGTCCCCCCGGGACAGGGTCACACGAGCAGTACTTC
-	TRBV28	-	TRBJ2-2	CATQFEGVTGELFF	TGTGCCACCCAGTTTGAAGGGGTCACCGGGGAGCTGTTTTTT
TRBD2	TRBV4-3	-	TRBJ2-3	CASSQASGALTDTQYF	TGCGCCAGCAGCCAAGCTAGCGGAGCGTTAACAGATACGCAGTATTTT
-	TRBV2	-	TRBJ2-6	CASSAYSGANVLTF	TGTGCCAGCAGTGCCTACTCTGGGGCCAACGTCCTGACTTTC
-	TRBV4-2	-	TRBJ1-4	CASSQEAFGGEKLFF	TGTGCCAGCAGCCAAGAGGCCTTCGGGGGTGAAAAACTGTTTTTT
-	TRBV5-1	many	TRBJ2-2	CASSLWGPGELFF	TGCGCCAGCAGCTTGTGGGGGCCCGGGGAGCTGTTTTTT
-	TRBV5-1	-	TRBJ2-5	CASSPGHPETQYF	TGCGCCAGCAGCCCTGGACACCCAGAGACCCAGTACTTC
TRBD1	TRBV5-5	-	TRBJ1-6	CASSLSGTGPPFNSPLHF	TGTGCCAGCAGCTTGTCCGGGACAGGCCCTCCCTTTAATTCACCCCTCCACTTT
TRBD2	TRBV5-1	-	TRBJ2-2	CASSLAPSAGGRAGELFF	TGCGCCAGCAGCCTTGCTCCCAGCGCGGGAGGGCGTGCCGGGGAGCTGTTTTTT
TRBD2	TRBV7-6	-	TRBJ2-1	CASSLGTSHSYNEQFF	TGTGCCAGCAGCTTAGGGACTAGCCACTCCTACAATGAGCAGTTCTTC
TRBD2	TRBV6-8	-	TRBJ2-7	CASSRASGGACYEQYF	TGTGCCAGCAGTAGGGCTAGCGGGGGGGCCTGCTACGAGCAGTACTTC
-	TRBV18	-	TRBJ1-6	CASSPRPQQYNSPLHF	TGTGCCAGCTCACCACGACCCCAACAGTATAATTCACCCCTCCACTTT
-	TRBV4-1	-	TRBJ1-1	CASSQRGTEAFF	TGCGCCAGCAGCCAGCGGGGGACTGAAGCTTTCTTT